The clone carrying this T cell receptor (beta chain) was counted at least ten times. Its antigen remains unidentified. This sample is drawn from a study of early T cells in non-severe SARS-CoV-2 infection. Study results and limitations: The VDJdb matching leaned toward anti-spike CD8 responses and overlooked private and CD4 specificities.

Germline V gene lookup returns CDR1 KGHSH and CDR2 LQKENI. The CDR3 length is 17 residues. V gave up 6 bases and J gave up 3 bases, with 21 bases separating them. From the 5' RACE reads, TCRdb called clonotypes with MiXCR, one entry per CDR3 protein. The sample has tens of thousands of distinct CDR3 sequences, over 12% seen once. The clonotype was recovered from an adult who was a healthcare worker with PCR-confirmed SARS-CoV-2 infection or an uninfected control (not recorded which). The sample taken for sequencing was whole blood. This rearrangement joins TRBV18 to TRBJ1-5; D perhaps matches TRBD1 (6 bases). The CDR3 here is CASSRIGGPNTNQPQHF. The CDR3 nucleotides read TGTGCCAGCTCCCGAATAGGGGGTCCAAACACCAATCAGCCCCAGCATTTT. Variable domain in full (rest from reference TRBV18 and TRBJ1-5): NAGVMQNPRHLVRRRGQEARLRCSPMKGHSHVYWYRQLPEEGLKFMVYLQKENIIDESGMPKERFSAEFPKEGPSILRIQQVVRGDSAAYFCASSRIGGPNTNQPQHFGDGTRLSIL.